This TCR beta chain originates from a study of blood T cell repertoires in COVID-19. Study details: The origin of the acute and convalescent COVID-19 samples was the United States, Italy and Spain. PBMCs, B-cell-depleted T cells, or T cells provided the cDNA or gDNA that made up the material.

In the study's own analysis: Amplification of reference gene primers provided the estimated nucleated cell counts. The data were produced by immunoSEQ multiplex PCR, yet TCRdb's version contains in-frame clones alone and is incomplete. For V, J and clone size, that table is used; D and trimming come from the DNA. The sample contains some 66,000 clones, 70% to 90% of which appear only once. Germline CDR1 is MNHEY and CDR2 is SMNVEV (reference sequence). Trimming removed 6 bases from V and 3 bases from J; junction bases left unmatched: 6. The CDR3 has 15 residues. The TCR was taken from a human donor with active COVID-19. The donor label of this sample is uncertain. Input material: peripheral blood. The J gene is TRBJ2-7, the V gene TRBV27; TRBD2 matches at 12 bases. CDR3 coding DNA: TGTGCCAGCAGCAAGGGACTAGCGGGCTTCTACGAGCAGTACTTC. It codes for CASSKGLAGFYEQYF.